A selection of T cell receptor beta chains follows, all from one sample in a study of T cell responses to AZD1222 COVID-19 vaccine. Generated by immunoSEQ multiplex PCR, the TCRdb table keeps only in-frame clones and is missing some. Of about 110,000 clones in the sample, roughly nine tenths were seen once. The sequences come from peripheral blood, collected on day 0 of AZD1222 vaccination. Source of these receptors: an adult in good health. Both conserved end residues are part of each CDR3. D genes are given only for firm matches. Rows give clone size only sometimes, using once, few, many, or a class for an expanded clone.

size,J,V,D,DNA,CDR3
few,TRBJ2-7,TRBV5-4,TRBD2,TGTGCCAGCAGTTTGGGACTAGCGGGATTTTTTAACGAGCAGTACTTC,CASSLGLAGFFNEQYF
.,TRBJ2-5,TRBV19,TRBD1,TGTGCCAGTAGTATAGGGGTGCGGGACAGGGGGCACGGAGAGACCCAGTACTTC,CASSIGVRDRGHGETQYF
.,TRBJ1-5,TRBV19,TRBD1,TGTGCCAGTAGTATAGATCTTAGAGTCTCGGGAGGGGGCTGGTTTGAAGCCCAGCATTTT,CASSIDLRVSGGGWFEAQHF
.,TRBJ1-6,TRBV7-6,.,TGTGCCAGCAGCTTAGGGGAAAGGGCCCGCCGATATAATTCACCCCTCCACTTT,CASSLGERARRYNSPLHF
.,TRBJ1-1,TRBV5-1,.,TGCGCCAGCAGCCTGGGACGGAACACTGAAGCTTTCTTT,CASSLGRNTEAFF
.,TRBJ2-7,TRBV4-2,.,TGTGCCAGCAGCCAAGATCTCCCCTACGAGCAGTACTTC,CASSQDLPYEQYF
.,TRBJ1-6,TRBV5-4,TRBD1,TGTGCCAGCAGCTCAAAAGGACAGGGGGTTAATTCACCCCTCCACTTT,CASSSKGQGVNSPLHF
.,TRBJ1-3,TRBV5-1,TRBD1,TGCGCCAGCAGCACAACGACAGGGGTGCCAAACACCATATATTTT,CASSTTTGVPNTIYF
.,TRBJ1-6,TRBV25-1,.,TGTGCCAGCAGTGCACTCAGGGTCGGCTCCTATAATTCACCCCTCCACTTT,CASSALRVGSYNSPLHF
.,TRBJ2-3,TRBV3-1/TRBV3-2,.,TGTGCCAGCAGCCAAGACTTCCGGGGGCGGACAGATACGCAGTATTTT,CASSQDFRGRTDTQYF
.,TRBJ2-1,TRBV7-7,TRBD2,TGTGCCAGCAGCCCTACTAGCGGGAGAGCTCGTGAGCAGTTCTTC,CASSPTSGRAREQFF
.,TRBJ1-1,TRBV5-1,.,TGCGCCAGCAGGGGGACGGTTGAAGCTTTCTTT,CASRGTVEAFF
.,TRBJ1-1,TRBV6-5,.,TGTGCCAGCAGTCTAAACAGGGAGAGGGCAACTGAAGCTTTCTTT,CASSLNRERATEAFF
few,TRBJ1-4,TRBV10-3,.,TGTGCCATCAGTGAGTCAGGGGAAAAACTGTTTTTT,CAISESGEKLFF
once,TRBJ1-6,TRBV5-1,.,TGCGCCAGCAGCTTGGATCACAGGGATAATTCACCCCTCCACTTT,CASSLDHRDNSPLHF
.,TRBJ2-1,TRBV15,.,TGTGCCACCAGCAGAGTGCAGGTCCTATACAATGAGCAGTTCTTC,CATSRVQVLYNEQFF
.,TRBJ1-2,TRBV3-1/TRBV3-2,.,TGTGCCAGCAGCCAAGTTGGAAACTATGGCTACACCTTC,CASSQVGNYGYTF
few,TRBJ2-7,TRBV11-2,.,TGTGCCAGCAGCTTAAGGGGCGGTTACAGGGACATCTACGAGCAGTACTTC,CASSLRGGYRDIYEQYF
few,TRBJ2-6,TRBV7-9,.,TGTGCCAGCAGCTCGGAGGTATCCGGGGCCAACGTCCTGACTTTC,CASSSEVSGANVLTF
.,TRBJ2-6,TRBV6-4,.,TGTGCCAGCAGTCTAAACAGGGCCTCTGGGGCCAACGTCCTGACTTTC,CASSLNRASGANVLTF
.,TRBJ1-5,TRBV10-2,.,TGCGCCAGCAGTGAGGAAGGAAATCAGCCCCAGCATTTT,CASSEEGNQPQHF
.,TRBJ1-1,TRBV29-1,.,TGCAGCGTTATATTGTGGCAGAACACTGAAGCTTTCTTT,CSVILWQNTEAFF
.,TRBJ2-3,TRBV6-5,.,TGTGCCACCAGGAGCACAGATACGCAGTATTTT,CATRSTDTQYF
.,TRBJ1-6,TRBV5-8,.,TGTGCCATCCCCCGGGGAGCATTTTTTTCACCCCTCCACTTT,CAIPRGAFFSPLHF
.,TRBJ2-2,TRBV19,.,TGTGCCAGTAGTATGTCCGAACAGGGTGGTGAGCTGTTTTTT,CASSMSEQGGELFF
.,TRBJ1-2,TRBV20-1,.,TGCAGTGGGAGTGAGGGATACAACTATGGCTACACCTTC,CSGSEGYNYGYTF
.,TRBJ2-1,TRBV19,TRBD2,TGTGCCAGCGCCGACCTCGGACTAGCGGGAGGAATCGCGTTCTTC,CASADLGLAGGIAFF
.,TRBJ2-5,TRBV3-1/TRBV3-2,TRBD1,TGTGCCAGCACCCGGGGACAGCTCCAAGAGACCCAGTACTTC,CASTRGQLQETQYF
.,TRBJ1-2,TRBV19,TRBD1,TGTGCCAGTAGTATAGACCCGACAGGGGCGAGTATGGCCTATGGCTACACCTTC,CASSIDPTGASMAYGYTF
.,TRBJ2-3,TRBV12-3/TRBV12-4,.,TGTGCCAGCAGTTTCTGGGTCACAGATACGCAGTATTTT,CASSFWVTDTQYF
.,TRBJ1-2,TRBV4-1,.,TGCGCCAGCAGCCCGCCGGGACGGCGGGAGTCCTATGGCTACACCTTC,CASSPPGRRESYGYTF
.,TRBJ2-7,TRBV12-3/TRBV12-4,.,TGTGCCAGCACCTCAGGGAACTCCTACGAGCAGTACTTC,CASTSGNSYEQYF
few,TRBJ1-5,TRBV6-1,.,TGTGCCAGCAGTGCAGCTCCGACGGCAGCTATCAATCAGCCCCAGCATTTT,CASSAAPTAAINQPQHF
.,TRBJ1-2,TRBV6-5,.,TGTGCCAGCAGTTATGGATCTTATACTAACTATGGCTACACCTTC,CASSYGSYTNYGYTF
.,TRBJ1-2,TRBV24-1,.,TGTGCCACCAGTGATTCGAACAGCGGGTACGCTGGCTACACCTTC,CATSDSNSGYAGYTF
.,TRBJ2-7,TRBV21-1,.,TGTGCCAGCACGACCTACGAGCAGTACTTC,CASTTYEQYF
.,TRBJ1-2,TRBV5-1,.,TGCGCCAGCAGCCCTGGACCGGGGAGTGGTGGCTACACCTTC,CASSPGPGSGGYTF
.,TRBJ1-1,TRBV7-8,.,TGTGCCAGCAGTTTGGGACCGGGAGGAACTGAAGCTTTCTTT,CASSLGPGGTEAFF
.,TRBJ1-1,TRBV29-1,TRBD1,TGCAGCGTCCGGACAGGGGAAATGCCTTTCTTT,CSVRTGEMPFF
.,TRBJ1-1,TRBV12-3/TRBV12-4,TRBD1,TGTGCCAGCAGCCCCGGGACAGCTGAAGCTTTCTTT,CASSPGTAEAFF
.,TRBJ1-1,TRBV3-1/TRBV3-2,TRBD1,TGTGCCAGCAGCCAAGCGACGTACAGGGGGAGCGCTGAAGCTTTCTTT,CASSQATYRGSAEAFF
.,TRBJ1-2,TRBV20-1,TRBD1,TGCAGTGCTAGTCTACAGGGGAATGGCTACACCTTC,CSASLQGNGYTF
.,TRBJ2-5,TRBV6-1,.,TGTGCCAGCAGTGATGGGGGGCGGGAGACCCAGTACTTC,CASSDGGRETQYF
.,TRBJ2-6,TRBV29-1,.,TGCAGCGTTTCTGAGGCCAACGTCCTGACTTTC,CSVSEANVLTF
.,TRBJ1-1,TRBV7-8,.,TGTGCCAGCAGCTTAATTAGATGGGGGTCCGCTGAAGCTTTCTTT,CASSLIRWGSAEAFF
.,TRBJ1-2,TRBV9,.,TGTGCCAGCAGCGTAGGGGTCGGGGGCTACACCTTC,CASSVGVGGYTF
.,TRBJ1-4,TRBV4-1,TRBD1,TGCGCCAGCAGCCAAGGGGACAGGGTCAATTTACGGGGTAATGAAAAACTGTTTTTT,CASSQGDRVNLRGNEKLFF
.,TRBJ1-1,TRBV19,TRBD1,TGTGCCAGTCTGGACAGGTTGAACACTGAAGCTTTCTTT,CASLDRLNTEAFF
.,TRBJ1-1,TRBV9,.,TGTGCCAGCAACCCTAGGGGAACTGAAGCTTTCTTT,CASNPRGTEAFF